What follows are 17 T cell receptor beta chains derived from one specimen sequenced in a study of identical twins. From the 5' RACE reads, TCRdb called clonotypes with MiXCR, one entry per CDR3 protein. The sample contains 200,000 to 300,000 distinct CDR3 sequences, roughly 10% of which appear only once. The sequenced material came from memory T cells sorted from blood. These receptors were obtained from a man in his fifties or sixties in good health.

The CDR3 sequence is CSAPRPGSYEQYF. Here the CDR3 DNA reads TGCAGTGCCCCTAGGCCAGGTTCCTACGAGCAGTACTTC. The chain recombines TRBV20-1 with TRBJ2-7; no clear D gene. From germline, CDR1 is DFQATT and CDR2 SNEGSKA (reference sequence). This CDR3 comprises 13 residues. V dropped 6 bases and J dropped 1 base, with 13 bases sitting between them.

This clonotype appeared many times. V gene TRBV11-2 combines with J gene TRBJ1-1; 7 nucleotides line up with TRBD1. The V segment lost 5 bases and the J segment 5 bases; nucleotides outside the gene matches: 11. From germline, CDR1 is SGHAT and CDR2 FQNNGV. The length of the CDR3 is 15 residues. The CDR3 loop reads CASSLITGVRTEAFF. In DNA, the CDR3 is TGTGCCAGCAGCCTCATTACAGGGGTACGTACTGAAGCTTTCTTT.

With respect to this clonotype: Likely a read error: the CDR3 ends without its conserved phenylalanine or tryptophan. This chain connects TRBV28 to TRBJ2-5, with 7 bases that match TRBD1. Germline loops: CDR1 MDHEN, CDR2 SYDVKM. The CDR3 contains 15 residues. The ends lost 2 bases at V and 2 bases at J; junction bases unmatched: 5. CDR3 sequence: CASSLDRASQETQYY. The CDR3 coding sequence is TGTGCCAGCAGTTTAGACAGGGCATCGCAAGAGACCCAGTACTAC.

On this clonotype itself: Just one base apart from a much larger clone, this may be a read error. The J gene is TRBJ2-3, the V gene TRBV7-2; a weak D match, TRBD2 (6 bases). The CDR3 has 15 residues. The germline V gene encodes CDR1 SGHTA and CDR2 FQGNSA. In nucleotides, the CDR3 is TGTGCCAGCAGCTTCGCTGGGACTCCTCGGGATACGCGGTATTTT. This encodes CASSFAGTPRDTRYF.

This clonotype has ten or more counts. The gene calls are TRBV12-3 or TRBV12-4 and TRBJ2-1; perhaps TRBD2 as D (7 bases). V was shortened by 7 bases and J by 7 bases, with 17 bases between the two germline ends. This CDR3 comprises 14 residues. The CDR3 region is CASKAYRDYNEQFF. The CDR3 DNA reads as TGTGCCAGCAAAGCCTACAGGGACTATAATGAGCAGTTCTTC.

In this sample, this clonotype turned up many times. This CDR3 reads CASSLDTSYEQYF. The CDR3 bases are TGTGCCAGCAGCTTGGACACCTCCTACGAGCAGTACTTC. This chain uses TRBV5-6 with TRBJ2-7; D not resolved. The CDR3 sequence is 13 residues long. Trimming took 0 bases from V and 0 from J, leaving 4 bases between them. Germline values: CDR1 SGHDT, CDR2 YYEEEE.

This clonotype was found a few times. This sequence joins TRBV27 and TRBJ2-1; D may correspond to TRBD1 or TRBD2 (5 bases each). Trimming left V 3 bases short and J 6 bases short, with 21 bases between. Germline CDR1 is MNHEY and CDR2 is SMNVEV (reference sequence). This CDR3 is 17 amino acids long. Here the CDR3 reads CASSFKGSTARGNEQFF. The CDR3 DNA reads as TGTGCCAGCAGTTTCAAGGGCTCAACGGCGAGGGGCAATGAGCAGTTCTTC.

The chain carries TRBV12-3 or TRBV12-4 and TRBJ2-1, with 11 bases identical to TRBD2. The CDR3 runs to 14 residues. This CDR3 reads CASGGSGRAPEQFF. In DNA, the CDR3 is TGTGCAAGCGGAGGTAGCGGGAGGGCCCCTGAGCAGTTCTTC.

V is TRBV7-2 and J is TRBJ2-2, with 10 nucleotides matching TRBD1. Germline V gene data show CDR1 as SGHTA and CDR2 as FQGNSA. CDR3 size: 15 residues. Losses at the gene ends were 6 bases for V and 5 bases for J; bases not matched to a gene: 6. The CDR3 sequence: CASRRDRGLTGELFF. The CDR3 region has the DNA TGTGCCAGCAGGCGGGACAGGGGTTTAACCGGGGAGCTGTTTTTT.

V is TRBV5-6 and J is TRBJ2-1; no reliable D call. The V end was cut by 2 bases, the J end by 4 bases, with 16 bases between. The length of the CDR3 is 16 residues. Germline CDR1 is SGHDT and CDR2 is YYEEEE. The CDR3 coding sequence is TGTGCCAGCAGCTTCTATTGGCAGAGCACTTACAATGAGCAGTTCTTC. It specifies CASSFYWQSTYNEQFF.

This clonotype came up many times. The rearrangement links TRBV6-5 to TRBJ2-7; D unclear. The CDR3 loop spans 16 amino acids. V was cut by 2 bases and J by 0 bases, with 14 bases left in between. CDR1 and CDR2 (germline): MNHEY, SVGAGI. The CDR3 reads CASSYGSGTSSYEQYF. The CDR3 nucleotides are TGTGCCAGCAGTTACGGGTCTGGTACCAGCTCCTACGAGCAGTACTTC.

A few counts support this clonotype. This chain joins TRBV11-1 and TRBJ2-1, with TRBD1 matching over 10 bases. The CDR3 loop spans 16 amino acids. Germline V gene data show CDR1 as SGHAT and CDR2 as FQDESV (reference sequence). Unmatched junction bases numbered 9, after V lost 2 bases and J lost 8 bases. In DNA, the CDR3 is TGTGCCAGCAGCTTATTATTCGGGACAGGGGTCTATGAGCAGTTCTTC. Translated, it gives CASSLLFGTGVYEQFF.

This clonotype was recorded at least ten times. The chain uses TRBV7-2 and TRBJ1-3; 8 nucleotides agree with TRBD1. Germline CDR1 SGHTA, CDR2 FQGNSA. With V trimmed by 1 base and J by 2 bases, 7 bases remained unmatched. CDR3 length: 17 amino acids. DNA of the CDR3: TGTGCCAGCAGCTTAGGGGGAAGACAGGGGACTGGAAACACCATATATTTT. Residues: CASSLGGRQGTGNTIYF.

Ten or more counts support this clonotype. Here the CDR3 reads CASSPLPLDLSGANVLTF. The CDR3 DNA sequence: TGTGCCAGCAGCCCCTTACCCCTAGACCTCTCTGGGGCCAACGTCCTGACTTTC. This rearrangement joins TRBV4-2 to TRBJ2-6; the D is unclear. From germline, CDR1 is LGHNA and CDR2 YNFKEQ. Trimming took off 4 bases at V and 0 bases at J, with 16 bases between the two ends. This CDR3 is built from 18 residues.

This chain connects TRBV25-1 to TRBJ1-5; no reliable D call. The CDR3 has 14 amino acids. Germline V CDR1 and CDR2: MGHDK, SYGVNS. Trimming left V 3 bases short and J 3 bases short, with 9 bases between. The CDR3 here is CASSDYRDNQPQHF. For the CDR3, the DNA is TGTGCCAGCAGTGATTACCGGGACAATCAGCCCCAGCATTTT.

This clonotype occurred many times. The rearrangement joins TRBV3-1 to TRBJ1-1; D is undetermined. The CDR3 is made up of 13 amino acids. Trimming left V 4 bases short and J 7 bases short, with 13 bases between. Germline CDR1 LGHDT, CDR2 YNNKEL (reference sequence). This chain's CDR3 is CASSPDAVSEAFF. The CDR3 DNA reads TGTGCCAGCAGCCCAGACGCTGTCAGTGAAGCTTTCTTT.

This clonotype was observed at least ten times. The chain couples TRBV12-3 or TRBV12-4 to TRBJ2-2; D remains ambiguous. The CDR3 has 12 amino acids. V was pared by 8 bases and J by 3 bases, with 7 bases between. This chain's CDR3 is CASWMHTGELFF. In nucleotides, the CDR3 is TGTGCCAGCTGGATGCACACCGGGGAGCTGTTTTTT.